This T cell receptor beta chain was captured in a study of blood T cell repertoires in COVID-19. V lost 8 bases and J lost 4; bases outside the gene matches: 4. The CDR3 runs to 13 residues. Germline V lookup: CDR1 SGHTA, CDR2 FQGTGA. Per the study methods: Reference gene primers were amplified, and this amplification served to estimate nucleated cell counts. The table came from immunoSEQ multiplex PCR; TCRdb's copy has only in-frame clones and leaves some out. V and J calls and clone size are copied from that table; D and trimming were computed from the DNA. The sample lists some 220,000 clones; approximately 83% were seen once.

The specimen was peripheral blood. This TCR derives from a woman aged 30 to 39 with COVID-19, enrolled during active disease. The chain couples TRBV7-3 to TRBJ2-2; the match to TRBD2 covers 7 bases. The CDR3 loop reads CASGLDSTGELFF. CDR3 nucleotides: TGTGCCAGCGGACTAGATTCCACCGGGGAGCTGTTTTTT.